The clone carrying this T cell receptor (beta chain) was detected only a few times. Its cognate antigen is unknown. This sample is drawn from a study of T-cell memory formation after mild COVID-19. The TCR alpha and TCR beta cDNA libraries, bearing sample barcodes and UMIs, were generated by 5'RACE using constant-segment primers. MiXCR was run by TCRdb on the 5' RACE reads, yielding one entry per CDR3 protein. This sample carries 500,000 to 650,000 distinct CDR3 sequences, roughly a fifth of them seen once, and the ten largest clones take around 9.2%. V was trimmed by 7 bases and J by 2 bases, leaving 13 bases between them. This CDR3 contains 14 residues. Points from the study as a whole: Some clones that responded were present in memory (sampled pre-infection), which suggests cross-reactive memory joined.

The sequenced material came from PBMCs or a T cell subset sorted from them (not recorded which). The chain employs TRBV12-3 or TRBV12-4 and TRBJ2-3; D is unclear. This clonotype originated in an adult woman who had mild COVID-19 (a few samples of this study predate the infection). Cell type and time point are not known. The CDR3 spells CASIFGPSTDTQYF. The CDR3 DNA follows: TGTGCCAGCATCTTTGGCCCCTCCACAGATACGCAGTATTTT.